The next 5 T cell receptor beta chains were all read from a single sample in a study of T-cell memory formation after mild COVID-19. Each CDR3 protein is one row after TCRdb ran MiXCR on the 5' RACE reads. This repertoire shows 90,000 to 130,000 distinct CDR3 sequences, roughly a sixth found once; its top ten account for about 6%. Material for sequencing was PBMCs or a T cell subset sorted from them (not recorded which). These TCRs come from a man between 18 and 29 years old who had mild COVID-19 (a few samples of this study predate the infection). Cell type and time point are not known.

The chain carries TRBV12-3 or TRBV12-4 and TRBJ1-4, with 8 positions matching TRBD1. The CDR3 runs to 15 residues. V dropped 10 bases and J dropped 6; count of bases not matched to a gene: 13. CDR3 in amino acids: CATLGGDRTHEKLFF. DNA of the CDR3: TGTGCCACCCTAGGCGGGGACAGGACTCATGAAAAACTGTTTTTT.

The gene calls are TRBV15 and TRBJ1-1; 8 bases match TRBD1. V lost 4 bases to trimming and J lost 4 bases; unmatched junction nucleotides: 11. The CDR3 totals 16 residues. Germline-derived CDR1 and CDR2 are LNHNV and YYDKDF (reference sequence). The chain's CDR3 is CATSTLRGRGSTEAFF. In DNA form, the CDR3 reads TGTGCCACCAGCACCCTCAGGGGGCGCGGGAGCACTGAAGCTTTCTTT.

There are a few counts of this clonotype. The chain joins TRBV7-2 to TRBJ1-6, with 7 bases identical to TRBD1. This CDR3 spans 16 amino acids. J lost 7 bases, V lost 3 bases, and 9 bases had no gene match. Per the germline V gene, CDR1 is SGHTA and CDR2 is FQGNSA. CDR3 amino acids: CASSFPGRGFNSPLHF. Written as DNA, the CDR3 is TGTGCCAGCAGCTTTCCCGGCAGGGGGTTCAATTCACCCCTCCACTTT.

CDR3 amino acids: CASSLGTANYEQYV. For the CDR3, the DNA is TGCGCCAGCAGCTTGGGGACAGCCAATTACGAGCAGTACGTC. This chain links TRBV5-1 with TRBJ2-7, with D possibly TRBD1 on 6 matching bases. V was clipped by 0 bases and J by 4 bases, with 11 bases between them. Germline CDR1 and CDR2: SGHRS and YFSETQ. The CDR3 contains 14 residues.

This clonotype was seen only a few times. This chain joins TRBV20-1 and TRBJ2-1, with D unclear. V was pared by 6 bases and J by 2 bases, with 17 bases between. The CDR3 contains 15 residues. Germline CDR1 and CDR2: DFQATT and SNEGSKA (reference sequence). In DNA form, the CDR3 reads TGCAGTGCAGCCGCCATGGCGGCACCCTACAATGAGCAGTTCTTC. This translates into CSAAAMAAPYNEQFF.